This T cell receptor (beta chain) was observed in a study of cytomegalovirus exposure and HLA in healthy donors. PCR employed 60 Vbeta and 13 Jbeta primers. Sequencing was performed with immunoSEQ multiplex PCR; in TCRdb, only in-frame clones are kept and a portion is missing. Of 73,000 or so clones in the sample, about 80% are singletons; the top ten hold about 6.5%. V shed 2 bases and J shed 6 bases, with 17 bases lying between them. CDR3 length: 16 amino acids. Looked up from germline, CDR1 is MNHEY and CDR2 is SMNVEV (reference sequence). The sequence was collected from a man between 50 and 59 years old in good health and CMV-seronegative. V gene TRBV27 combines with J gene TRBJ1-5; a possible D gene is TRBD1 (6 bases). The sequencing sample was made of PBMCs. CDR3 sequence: CASSLRGTSTGQPQHF. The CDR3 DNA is TGTGCCAGCAGTTTAAGAGGGACAAGTACTGGTCAGCCCCAGCATTTT.